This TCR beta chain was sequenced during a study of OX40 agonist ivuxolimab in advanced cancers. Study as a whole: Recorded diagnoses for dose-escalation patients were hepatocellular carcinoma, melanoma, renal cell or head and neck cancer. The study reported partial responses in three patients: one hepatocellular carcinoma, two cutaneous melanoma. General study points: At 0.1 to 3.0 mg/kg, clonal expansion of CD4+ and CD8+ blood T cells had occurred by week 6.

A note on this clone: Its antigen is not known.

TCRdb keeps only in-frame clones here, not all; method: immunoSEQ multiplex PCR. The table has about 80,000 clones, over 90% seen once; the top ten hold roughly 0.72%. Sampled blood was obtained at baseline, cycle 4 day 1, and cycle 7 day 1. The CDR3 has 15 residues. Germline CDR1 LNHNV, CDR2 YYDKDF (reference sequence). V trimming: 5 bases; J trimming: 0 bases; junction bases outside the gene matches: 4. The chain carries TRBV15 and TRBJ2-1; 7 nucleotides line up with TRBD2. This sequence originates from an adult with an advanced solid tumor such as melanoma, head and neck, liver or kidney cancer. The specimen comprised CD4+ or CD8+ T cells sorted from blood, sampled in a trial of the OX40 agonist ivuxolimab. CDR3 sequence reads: CATSRSGTSYNEQFF. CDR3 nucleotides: TGTGCCACCAGCCGAAGCGGGACCTCCTACAATGAGCAGTTCTTC. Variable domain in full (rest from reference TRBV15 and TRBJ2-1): DAMVIQNPRYQVTQFGKPVTLSCSQTLNHNVMYWYQQKSSQAPKLLFHYYDKDFNNEADTPDNFQSRRPNTSFCFLDIRSPGLGDTAMYLCATSRSGTSYNEQFFGPGTRLTVL.